These 32 T cell receptor beta chains originate from one sample sequenced in a study of tumor and adjacent non-tumor tissue in lung cancer. The template was RNA from unsorted bulk tissue. Three rounds of nested PCR, following a modified ARM-PCR protocol, produced the TCRbeta library. TCRdb used MiXCR to reprocess the multiplex PCR reads, holding one entry per CDR3 protein. The sample lists just over 200,000 distinct CDR3 sequences, roughly 70% seen once, with around 27% in the top ten. Specimen: lung tumor tissue. These receptor sequences come from a man between 60 and 75 years old with non-small cell lung cancer.

Concerning this clonotype: A junction boundary mismatches the germline segment, possibly from a read error. The chain is built from TRBV11-2 and TRBJ2-3; the D gene is possibly TRBD2 (6 bases). The V gene's germline CDR1 is SGHAT and CDR2 FQNNGV. The CDR3 is made up of 16 amino acids. The DNA of the CDR3 is TGTGCCACCAGCTCAGTCGGGGGATTTAGCACACATACGCAGTATTTT. Its protein is CATSSVGGFSTHTQYF.

Concerning this clonotype: A much larger clone lies one base from this, so it may be a read error. The rearrangement uses TRBV4-3 and TRBJ2-7; a weak D match, TRBD2 (6 bases). Germline V gene sequence: CDR1 LGHNA, CDR2 YSLEER. V was cut by 2 bases and J by 5 bases, with 19 bases left in between. The CDR3 runs 16 residues. CDR3 bases: TGCGCCAGCAGCCAATATCTCTGGGAGGAGAGCAACGAGCAGTACTTC. It specifies CASSQYLWEESNEQYF.

The J gene is TRBJ1-2, the V gene TRBV5-1; tentatively, D is TRBD1 (5 bases). The CDR3 is 15 residues long. CDR1 and CDR2 (germline): SGHRS, YFSETQ. V was trimmed by 0 bases and J by 6 bases, leaving 15 bases between them. CDR3 DNA sequence: TGCGCCAGCAGCTTGGGTCCGGGCCAAGGGGATGGCTACACCTTC. This sequence encodes CASSLGPGQGDGYTF.

This clonotype was counted only a few times. The chain employs TRBV12-3 or TRBV12-4 and TRBJ1-1; 8 positions agree with TRBD1. The CDR3 runs to 14 residues. Losses at the gene ends were 5 bases for V and 7 bases for J; bases not matched to a gene: 9. The CDR3 sequence is CASSLPPGTGEAFF. For the CDR3, the DNA is TGTGCCAGCAGTCTACCCCCCGGGACAGGTGAAGCTTTCTTT.

This clonotype was detected only a few times. A much larger clone sits a single nucleotide away, making a read error possible. The chain couples TRBV20-1 to TRBJ2-1; tentatively, D is TRBD1 or TRBD2 (5 bases each). V shed 7 bases and J shed 1 base, with 17 bases lying between them. The CDR3 totals 15 residues. Germline V gene lookup returns CDR1 DFQATT and CDR2 SNEGSKA (reference sequence). CDR3 sequence (DNA): TGCAGTGTCAACCGGGGCGTCGGGTCCTACAATGAGCAGTTCTTC. Translating gives CSVNRGVGSYNEQFF.

Comments on this clonotype: It may be a read error: a sequence one base away is much more abundant. This rearrangement joins TRBV20-1 to TRBJ2-1; possibly TRBD1 for D (6 bases). V was shortened by 7 bases and J by 5 bases, with 12 bases between the two germline ends. CDR1 DFQATT and CDR2 SNEGSKA come from the germline V gene (reference sequence). The CDR3 is 12 residues long. CDR3 coding DNA: TGCAGTGTAGGACAGCGCCACAATGAGCAGTTCTTC. As protein: CSVGQRHNEQFF.

Concerning this clonotype itself: Given a much more abundant clone one base away, this may be a read error. The chain is built from TRBV5-1 and TRBJ2-3, with TRBD2 as a possible D gene (6 bases). This CDR3 is built from 15 residues. With 5 bases removed from V and 1 base from J, the gap between germline ends came to 14 bases. From germline, CDR1 is SGHRS and CDR2 YFSETQ. The CDR3 bases are TGCGCCAGCAGGATATCGGGGGAGCGCACAGATACGCAGTATTTT. This translates into CASRISGERTDTQYF.

A single count supports this clonotype. A read error may produce the germline difference seen at one junction end. The rearrangement uses TRBV11-2 and TRBJ2-5; TRBD1 matches at 7 bases. The germline CDR1 and CDR2 sequences are SGHAT and FQNNGV. CDR3 length equals 13 residues. CDR3 nucleotide sequence: TGTGCCAGCAACTTTACAGGGGAAGAGACCCGGTACTTC. It translates to CASNFTGEETRYF.

Concerning this clonotype itself: A read error may be the cause here, since a much bigger clone is one base away. The J gene is TRBJ2-7, the V gene TRBV20-1; a weak D match, TRBD2 (6 bases). Germline loops: CDR1 DFQATT, CDR2 SNEGSKA (reference sequence). The CDR3 totals 14 residues. This chain's CDR3 is CNARALGGHYEQYF. In DNA, the CDR3 is TGCAATGCTAGAGCGTTGGGAGGCCACTACGAGCAGTACTTC.

This clonotype came up once. A much larger clone differs by one base, so this may be a read error. Because the CDR3 is missing its conserved closing phenylalanine or tryptophan, this is likely a read error. The V and J genes are TRBV6-2 or TRBV6-3 and TRBJ2-3; a possible D gene is TRBD1 (6 bases). The CDR3 length is 17 residues. V dropped 4 bases and J dropped 2 bases, with 19 bases sitting between them. Germline-derived CDR1 and CDR2 are MNHEY and SVGEGT. The CDR3 DNA reads TGTGCCAGCAGTTTCTTCGACAGGTTCGAAGACACAGATACGCAGTATTGT. Residues: CASSFFDRFEDTDTQYC.

The chain has TRBV15 and TRBJ2-3; a weak D match, TRBD1 (6 bases). The V and J ends lost 0 bases and 6 bases respectively, with 19 bases between them. This CDR3 contains 17 residues. Per germline, CDR1 LNHNV and CDR2 YYDKDF (reference sequence). The CDR3 DNA reads as TGTGCCACCAGCAGAGATCTCGGACAGACTCGCTTGGATACGCAGTATTTT. Translation: CATSRDLGQTRLDTQYF.

As to this clonotype: The CDR3 end shows no conserved phenylalanine or tryptophan, and so a read error is likely. The rearrangement joins TRBV12-3 or TRBV12-4 to TRBJ2-5; TRBD2 matches at 12 bases. Trimming at V came to 6 bases and at J to 8 bases, leaving 10 bases not matched to a gene. There are 15 residues in the CDR3. The CDR3 DNA is TGTGCCAGCAGCCTAGGCGGACTAGCGGGAAGCACCCAGTACTCC. It specifies CASSLGGLAGSTQYS.

This chain connects TRBV20-1 to TRBJ2-2, with D perhaps TRBD1 (5 bases). The CDR3 sequence is 15 residues long. Trimming stripped 0 bases from V and 7 bases from J, with 15 bases between. Germline V gene sequence: CDR1 DFQATT, CDR2 SNEGSKA (reference sequence). CDR3 region: CSARDAGKHHGELFF. The CDR3 nucleotides read TGCAGTGCTAGAGATGCAGGGAAGCACCACGGGGAGCTGTTTTTT.

This chain links TRBV7-9 with TRBJ1-6; 8 nucleotides match TRBD1. V trimming: 11 bases; J trimming: 7 bases; junction bases outside the gene matches: 10. The CDR3 length is 14 residues. Germline-derived CDR1 and CDR2 are SEHNR and FQNEAQ (reference sequence). The CDR3 coding sequence is TGTGCCTACGAGGACAGGGTAGGAAATTCACCCCTCCACTTT. Translation: CAYEDRVGNSPLHF. The whole variable domain, filled in from reference TRBV7-9 and TRBJ1-6, reads DTGVSQNPRHKITKRGQNVTFRCDPISEHNRLYWYRQTLGQGPEFLTYFQNEAQLEKSRLLSDRFSAERPKGSFSTLEIQRTEQGDSAMYLCAYEDRVGNSPLHFGNGTRLTVT.

The count of this clonotype is one. V usage is TRBV12-3 or TRBV12-4 and J usage is TRBJ1-3; D gene unclear. The V end lost 1 base, the J end lost 3 bases, and 7 bases lay between the germline ends. The CDR3 sequence is 14 residues long. CDR3 sequence (DNA): TGTGCCAGCAGTTTAGGGGATTGTGGAAACACCATATATTTT. Translation: CASSLGDCGNTIYF.

In the case of this clonotype: This may be a read error, as it is one base from a much larger clone. This chain links TRBV24-1 with TRBJ2-1, with 9 nucleotides matching TRBD2. CDR3 length: 17 residues. The germline V gene encodes CDR1 KGHDR and CDR2 SFDVKD. CDR3: CATSDYNSGSSYNKQFF. CDR3 nucleotide sequence: TGTGCCACCAGTGATTATAATAGCGGGAGCTCCTACAATAAGCAGTTCTTC.

The chain joins TRBV5-1 to TRBJ1-2; possible D gene TRBD1, 5 bases. The V gene's germline CDR1 is SGHRS and CDR2 YFSETQ. CDR3 length: 13 residues. The V end lost 3 bases, the J end lost 3 bases, and 9 bases lay between the germline ends. CDR3 loop: CASSWMGDYGYTF. CDR3 coding DNA: TGCGCCAGCAGCTGGATGGGGGACTATGGCTACACCTTC.

This chain uses TRBV6-1 with TRBJ1-1; the D is unclear. Germline CDR1 MNHNS, CDR2 SASEGT. The CDR3 consists of 11 residues. Deletions cut 7 bases from V and 1 base from J, with 4 bases between. The CDR3 region is CASIWNTEAFF. CDR3 nucleotide sequence: TGTGCCAGCATATGGAACACTGAAGCTTTCTTT.

Note on this clonotype: The junction differs from germline at one of its ends, possibly a read error. The chain couples TRBV5-5 to TRBJ2-3; D remains ambiguous. The germline gives CDR1 SGHKS, CDR2 YYEKEE (reference sequence). The CDR3 has 15 amino acids. This chain's CDR3 is CASSLEGGSTVTQYF. The CDR3 bases are TGTGCCAGCAGCTTGGAGGGTGGCAGCACAGTTACGCAGTATTTT.

This clonotype was observed once. Mismatch with germline at one junction end may stem from a read error. The chain combines TRBV20-1 with TRBJ2-2; D remains ambiguous. The CDR3 has 11 amino acids. Per the germline V gene, CDR1 is DFQATT and CDR2 is SNEGSKA (reference sequence). For the CDR3, the DNA is TGCAGTGCCAGAGATGCGATTGAGTTGTTTTTT. Amino acid sequence: CSARDAIELFF.

The chain has TRBV20-1 and TRBJ1-1; D possibly corresponds to TRBD1 (6 bases). With 5 bases removed from V and 5 bases from J, the gap between germline ends came to 12 bases. Germline CDR1 and CDR2: DFQATT and SNEGSKA (reference sequence). The CDR3 runs 12 residues. As DNA, the CDR3 is TGCAGTGCTCTCACACAGGGTACTGAAGCTTTCTTT. Protein sequence: CSALTQGTEAFF.

CDR3 residues: CASSSPLGQYGAFF. CDR3 in DNA: TGTGCCAGCAGTTCCCCCCTGGGACAATATGGAGCTTTCTTT. V and J are TRBV11-2 and TRBJ1-1; perhaps TRBD1 as D (6 bases). Trimming took off 6 bases at V and 10 bases at J, with 21 bases between the two ends. Germline V gene lookup returns CDR1 SGHAT and CDR2 FQNNGV. This CDR3 comprises 14 residues.

Worth noting for this clonotype: The conserved phenylalanine or tryptophan normally closing the CDR3 is absent here, so this likely arose from a read error. The rearrangement links TRBV20-1 to TRBJ2-7; 7 nucleotides agree with TRBD2. Germline CDR1 reads DFQATT; CDR2 reads SNEGSKA (reference sequence). With V trimmed by 6 bases and J by 2 bases, 7 bases remained unmatched. CDR3 size: 13 residues. The CDR3 DNA reads as TGCAGTGCACATGGGAGGGTGGCCTACGAGCAGTACCTC. It translates to CSAHGRVAYEQYL.

A remark on this clonotype: An end of the junction does not agree with germline; a read error may underlie this. In DNA form, the CDR3 reads TGTGTCAGCTCACCAGCAGGCGGGGAGCTGTTTTTT. It specifies CVSSPAGGELFF. The chain is built from TRBV18 and TRBJ2-2; D unclear. Germline lookup yields CDR1 KGHSH and CDR2 LQKENI. The CDR3 covers 12 residues.

On this clonotype: No conserved phenylalanine or tryptophan is present at the end of the CDR3, so a read error is the likely explanation. This sequence joins TRBV20-1 and TRBJ2-7; 12 nucleotides match TRBD1. CDR1 is DFQATT, CDR2 SNEGSKA, per germline (reference sequence). The CDR3 spans 13 residues. In DNA, the CDR3 is TGCAATGCCGGGGGACAGGGGGCGAACGAGCAGTACATC. It translates to CNAGGQGANEQYI.

There are many counts of this clonotype. The rearrangement joins TRBV4-3 to TRBJ1-1, with D hard to call. The CDR3 totals 14 residues. The V end lost 4 bases, the J end lost 0 bases, and 9 bases lay between the germline ends. From germline, CDR1 is LGHNA and CDR2 YSLEER. The CDR3: CASSRNNMNTEAFF. CDR3 nucleotides: TGCGCCAGCAGCCGAAACAACATGAACACTGAAGCTTTCTTT.

This rearrangement joins TRBV6-2 or TRBV6-3 to TRBJ2-4; 10 bases are shared with TRBD2. Germline V gives CDR1 MNHEY, CDR2 SVGEGT. V lost 7 bases, J lost 2 bases, and 8 bases stayed unmatched. The CDR3 consists of 16 residues. Here the CDR3 DNA reads TGTGCCAGCAATCCTAGCGGGAGAAGGACCAAAAACATTCAGTACTTC. Its translation is CASNPSGRRTKNIQYF.

This clonotype was counted only a few times. The chain recombines TRBV11-2 with TRBJ2-3, with D tentatively TRBD2 (6 bases). The germline CDR1 and CDR2 sequences are SGHAT and FQNNGV. The V end was cut by 3 bases, the J end by 6 bases, with 19 bases between. The CDR3 runs 16 residues. The CDR3 is CASSFRLVGPTDTQYF. CDR3 nucleotide sequence: TGTGCCAGCAGCTTCAGACTAGTGGGTCCCACGGATACGCAGTATTTT.

The chain links TRBV21-1 to TRBJ2-7; the D call in the table, TRBD1, was not verified against the DNA. TRBV21-1 is a pseudogene segment. CDR3 length: 19 residues. CDR3 bases: TGTGCCAGCGGCAGTCGGACAGGGGAGCGGCCTTCAAGAGGCTACGAGCAGTACTTC. Residues: CASGSRTGERPSRGYEQYF.

As for this clonotype: A read error may account for a junction end that differs from germline. This rearrangement joins TRBV20-1 to TRBJ2-3; 8 bases are shared with TRBD2. Germline CDR1 DFQATT, CDR2 SNEGSKA (reference sequence). The CDR3 length is 14 residues. The CDR3 bases are TGCAATGCTAGACCTAGCGGGTACACAGATACGCAGTATTTT. Residues: CNARPSGYTDTQYF.

The rearrangement links TRBV10-1 to TRBJ2-3; 8 bases map to TRBD2. CDR1 is WNHNN and CDR2 is SYGVQD in the germline V gene (reference sequence). This CDR3 has 14 amino acids. V shed 6 bases, J shed 2 bases, and the junction held 4 bases outside the gene matches. DNA for the CDR3: TGCGCCAGCAGCGTAGCGGGGCCCACAGATACGCAGTATTTT. Amino acids: CASSVAGPTDTQYF.

This clonotype was observed a few times. The chain combines TRBV6-6 with TRBJ1-2; no clear D gene. The germline V gene encodes CDR1 MNHNY and CDR2 SVGAGI (reference sequence). CDR3 length: 14 amino acids. Trimming left V 6 bases short and J 2 bases short, with 13 bases between. CDR3 loop: CASSIPPGNYGYTF. CDR3 DNA sequence: TGTGCCAGCAGCATCCCCCCGGGCAACTATGGCTACACCTTC.